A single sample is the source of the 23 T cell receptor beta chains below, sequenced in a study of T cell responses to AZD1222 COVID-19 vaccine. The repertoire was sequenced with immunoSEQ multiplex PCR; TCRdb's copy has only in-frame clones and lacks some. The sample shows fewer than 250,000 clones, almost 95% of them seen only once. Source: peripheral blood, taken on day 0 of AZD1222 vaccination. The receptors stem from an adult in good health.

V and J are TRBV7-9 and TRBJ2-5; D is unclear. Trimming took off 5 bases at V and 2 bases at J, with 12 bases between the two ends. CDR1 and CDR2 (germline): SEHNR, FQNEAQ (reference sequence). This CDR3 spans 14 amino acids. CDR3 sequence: CASSPSAGQETQYF. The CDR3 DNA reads TGTGCCAGCAGCCCTTCGGCAGGACAAGAGACCCAGTACTTC.

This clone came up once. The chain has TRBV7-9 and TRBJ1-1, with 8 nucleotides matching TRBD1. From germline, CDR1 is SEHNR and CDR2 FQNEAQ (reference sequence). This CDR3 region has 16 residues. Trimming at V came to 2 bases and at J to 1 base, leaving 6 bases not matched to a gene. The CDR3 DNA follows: TGTGCCAGCAGCTTAACCGGGGGGACAGGGAACACTGAAGCTTTCTTT. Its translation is CASSLTGGTGNTEAFF.

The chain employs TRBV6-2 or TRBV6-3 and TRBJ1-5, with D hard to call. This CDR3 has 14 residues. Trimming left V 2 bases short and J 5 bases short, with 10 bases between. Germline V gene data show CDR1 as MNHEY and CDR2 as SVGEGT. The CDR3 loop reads CASSYLRLDQPQHF. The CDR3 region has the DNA TGTGCCAGCAGTTACCTCAGGTTGGATCAGCCCCAGCATTTT.

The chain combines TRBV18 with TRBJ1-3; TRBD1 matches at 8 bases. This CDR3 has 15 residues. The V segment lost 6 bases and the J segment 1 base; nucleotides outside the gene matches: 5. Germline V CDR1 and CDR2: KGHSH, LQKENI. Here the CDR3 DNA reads TGTGCCAGCTCGCAAGGGACAGGATCTGGAAACACCATATATTTT. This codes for CASSQGTGSGNTIYF.

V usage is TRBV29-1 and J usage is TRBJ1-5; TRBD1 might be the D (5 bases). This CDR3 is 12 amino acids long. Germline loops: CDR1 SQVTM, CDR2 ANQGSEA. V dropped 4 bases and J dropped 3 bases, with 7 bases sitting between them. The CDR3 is CSVAGSNQPQHF. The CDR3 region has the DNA TGCAGCGTTGCAGGGTCCAATCAGCCCCAGCATTTT.

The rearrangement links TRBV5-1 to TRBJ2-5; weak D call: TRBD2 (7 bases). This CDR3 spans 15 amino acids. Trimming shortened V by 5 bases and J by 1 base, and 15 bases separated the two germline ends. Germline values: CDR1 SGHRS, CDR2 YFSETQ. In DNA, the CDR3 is TGCGCCAGCAGTCGGCGGGCGGGGGCCCAAGAGACCCAGTACTTC. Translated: CASSRRAGAQETQYF.

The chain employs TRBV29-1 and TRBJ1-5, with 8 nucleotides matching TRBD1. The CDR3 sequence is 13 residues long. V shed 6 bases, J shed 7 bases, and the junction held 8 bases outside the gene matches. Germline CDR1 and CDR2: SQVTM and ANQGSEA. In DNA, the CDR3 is TGCAGCGTCAAGGACAGGGCAGCCCAGCCCCAGCATTTT. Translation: CSVKDRAAQPQHF.

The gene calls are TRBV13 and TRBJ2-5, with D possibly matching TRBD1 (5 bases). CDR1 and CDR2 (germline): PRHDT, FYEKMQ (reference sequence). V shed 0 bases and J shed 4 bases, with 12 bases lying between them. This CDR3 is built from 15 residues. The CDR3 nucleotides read TGTGCCAGCAGCTTAGGTTGGGGCTCGATAGAGACCCAGTACTTC. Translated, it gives CASSLGWGSIETQYF.

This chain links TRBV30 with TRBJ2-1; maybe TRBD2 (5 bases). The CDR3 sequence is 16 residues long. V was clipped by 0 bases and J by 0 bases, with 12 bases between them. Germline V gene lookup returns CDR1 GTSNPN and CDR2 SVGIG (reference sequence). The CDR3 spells CAWSVGGLSSYNEQFF. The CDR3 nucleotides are TGTGCCTGGAGTGTAGGAGGCCTGAGCTCCTACAATGAGCAGTTCTTC.

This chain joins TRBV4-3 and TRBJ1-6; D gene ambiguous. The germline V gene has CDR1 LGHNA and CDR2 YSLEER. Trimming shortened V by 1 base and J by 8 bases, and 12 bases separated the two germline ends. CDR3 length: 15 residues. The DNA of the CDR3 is TGCGCCAGCAGCCAAGTGGGGAGGCGGGATTCACCCCTCCACTTT. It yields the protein CASSQVGRRDSPLHF.

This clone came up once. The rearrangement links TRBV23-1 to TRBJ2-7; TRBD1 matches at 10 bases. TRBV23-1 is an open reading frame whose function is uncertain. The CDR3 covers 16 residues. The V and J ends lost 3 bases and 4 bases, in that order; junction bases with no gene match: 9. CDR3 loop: CASSQSGDRGLYEQYF. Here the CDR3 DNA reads TGCGCCAGCAGTCAGTCCGGGGACAGGGGATTGTACGAGCAGTACTTC.

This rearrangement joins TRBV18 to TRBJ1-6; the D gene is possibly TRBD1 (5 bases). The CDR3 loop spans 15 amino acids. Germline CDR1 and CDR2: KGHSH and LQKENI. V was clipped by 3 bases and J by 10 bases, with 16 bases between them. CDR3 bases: TGTGCCAGCTCACCTAACAGTTCTGGGGGATCACCCCTCCACTTT. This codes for CASSPNSSGGSPLHF.

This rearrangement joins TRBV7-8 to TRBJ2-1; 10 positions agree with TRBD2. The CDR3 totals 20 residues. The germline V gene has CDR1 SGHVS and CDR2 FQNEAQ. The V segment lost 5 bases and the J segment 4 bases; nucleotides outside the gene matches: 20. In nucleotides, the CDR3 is TGTGCCAGCAGCCTCCAACCGGCTAGCGGGGGCCCAACCTCATACAATGAGCAGTTCTTC. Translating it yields CASSLQPASGGPTSYNEQFF.

CDR3 bases: TGTGCCTGGAGTAACACGCAGCAGTACTTC. Encoded protein: CAWSNTQQYF. This chain connects TRBV30 to TRBJ2-7; D remains unclear. The CDR3 sequence is 10 residues long. From germline, CDR1 is GTSNPN and CDR2 SVGIG (reference sequence). V was shortened by 2 bases and J by 8 bases, with 7 bases between the two germline ends.

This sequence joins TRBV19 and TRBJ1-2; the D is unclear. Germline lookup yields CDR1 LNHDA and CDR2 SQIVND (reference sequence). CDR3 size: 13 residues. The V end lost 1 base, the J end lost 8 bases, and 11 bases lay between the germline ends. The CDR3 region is CASSIAGLGGYTF. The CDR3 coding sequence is TGTGCCAGTAGTATAGCCGGGTTGGGAGGCTACACCTTC.

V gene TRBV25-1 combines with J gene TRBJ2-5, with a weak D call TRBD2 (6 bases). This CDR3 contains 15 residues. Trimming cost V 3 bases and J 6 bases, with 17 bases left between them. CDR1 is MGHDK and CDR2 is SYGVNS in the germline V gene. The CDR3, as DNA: TGTGCCAGCAGTGACCCAAATCGACGGGGGAAGACCCAGTACTTC. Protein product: CASSDPNRRGKTQYF.

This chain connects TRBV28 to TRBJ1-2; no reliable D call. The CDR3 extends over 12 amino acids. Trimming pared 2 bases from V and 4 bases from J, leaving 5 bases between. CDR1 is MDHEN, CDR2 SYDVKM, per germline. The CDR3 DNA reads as TGTGCCAGCAGTTTAAGGGCCTATGGCTACACCTTC. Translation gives CASSLRAYGYTF.

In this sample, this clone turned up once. The CDR3 protein is CASRLDLRETQYF. The CDR3 DNA reads as TGTGCCAGCAGGCTGGACTTGCGAGAGACCCAGTACTTC. V and J are TRBV6-5 and TRBJ2-5; possible D gene TRBD2, 5 bases. Germline-derived CDR1 and CDR2 are MNHEY and SVGAGI. V was clipped by 6 bases and J by 4 bases, with 12 bases between them. The CDR3 consists of 13 residues.

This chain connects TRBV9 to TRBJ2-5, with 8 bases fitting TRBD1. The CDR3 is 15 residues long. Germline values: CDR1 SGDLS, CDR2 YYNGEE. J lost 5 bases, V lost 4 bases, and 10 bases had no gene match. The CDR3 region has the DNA TGTGCCAGCAGCCTCTCCCTGGACAGGGAGGAGACCCAGTACTTC. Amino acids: CASSLSLDREETQYF. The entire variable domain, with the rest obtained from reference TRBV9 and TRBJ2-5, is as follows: DSGVTQTPKHLITATGQRVTLRCSPRSGDLSVYWYQQSLDQGLQFLIQYYNGEERAKGNILERFSAQQFPDLHSELNLSSLELGDSALYFCASSLSLDREETQYFGPGTRLLVL.

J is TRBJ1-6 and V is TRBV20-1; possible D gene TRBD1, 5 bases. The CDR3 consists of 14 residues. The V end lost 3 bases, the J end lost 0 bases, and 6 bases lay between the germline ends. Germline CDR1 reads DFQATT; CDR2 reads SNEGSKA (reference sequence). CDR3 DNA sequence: TGCAGTGCTAGTGACAGCTCCTATAATTCACCCCTCCACTTT. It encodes CSASDSSYNSPLHF.

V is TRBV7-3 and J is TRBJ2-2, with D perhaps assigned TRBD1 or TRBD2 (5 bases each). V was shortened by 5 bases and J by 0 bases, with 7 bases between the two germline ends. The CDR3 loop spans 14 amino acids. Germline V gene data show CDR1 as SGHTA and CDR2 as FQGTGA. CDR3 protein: CASSPGPNTGELFF. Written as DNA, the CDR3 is TGTGCCAGCAGCCCGGGACCGAACACCGGGGAGCTGTTTTTT. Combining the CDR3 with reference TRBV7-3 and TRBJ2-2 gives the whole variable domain GAGVSQTPSNKVTEKGKYVELRCDPISGHTALYWYRQSLGQGPEFLIYFQGTGAADDSGLPNDRFFAVRPEGSVSTLKIQRTERGDSAVYLCASSPGPNTGELFFGEGSRLTVL.

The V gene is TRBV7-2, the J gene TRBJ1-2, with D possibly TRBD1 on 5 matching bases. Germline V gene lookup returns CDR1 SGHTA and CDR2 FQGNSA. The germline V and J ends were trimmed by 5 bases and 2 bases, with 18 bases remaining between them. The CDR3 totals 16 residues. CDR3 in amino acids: CASSPDLTGGNYGYTF. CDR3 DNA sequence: TGTGCCAGCAGCCCAGATTTGACGGGGGGGAACTATGGCTACACCTTC.

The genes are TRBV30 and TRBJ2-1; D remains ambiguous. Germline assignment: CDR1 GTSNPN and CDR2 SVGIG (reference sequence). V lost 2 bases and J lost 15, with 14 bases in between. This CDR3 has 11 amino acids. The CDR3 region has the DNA TGTGCCTGGAGTTTTGGGCCTCAAAGGTTCTTC. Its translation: CAWSFGPQRFF.